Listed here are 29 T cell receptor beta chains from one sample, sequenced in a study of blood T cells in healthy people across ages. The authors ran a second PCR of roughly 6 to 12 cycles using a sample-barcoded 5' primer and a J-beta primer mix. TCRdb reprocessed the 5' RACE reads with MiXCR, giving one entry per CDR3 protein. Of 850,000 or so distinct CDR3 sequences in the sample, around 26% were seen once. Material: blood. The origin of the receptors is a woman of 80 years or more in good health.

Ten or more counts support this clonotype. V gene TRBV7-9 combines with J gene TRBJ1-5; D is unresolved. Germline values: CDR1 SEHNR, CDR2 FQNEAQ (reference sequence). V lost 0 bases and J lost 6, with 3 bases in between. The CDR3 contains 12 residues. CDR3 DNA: TGTGCCAGCAGCTTAGCTAGTCAGCCCCAGCATTTT. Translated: CASSLASQPQHF.

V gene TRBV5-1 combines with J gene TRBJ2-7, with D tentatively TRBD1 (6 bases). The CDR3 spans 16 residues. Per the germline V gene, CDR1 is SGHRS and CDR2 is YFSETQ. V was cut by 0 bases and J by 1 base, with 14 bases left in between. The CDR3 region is CASSLAAGARSYEQYF. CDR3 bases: TGCGCCAGCAGCTTGGCCGCAGGGGCTAGGTCCTACGAGCAGTACTTC.

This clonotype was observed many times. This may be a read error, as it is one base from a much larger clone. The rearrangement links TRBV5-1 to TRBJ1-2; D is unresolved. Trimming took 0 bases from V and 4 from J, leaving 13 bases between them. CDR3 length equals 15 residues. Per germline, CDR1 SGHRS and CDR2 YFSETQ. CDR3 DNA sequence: TGCGCCAGCAGCTTGGGACCGACTTCCCGCTATGGCTACACCTTC. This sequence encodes CASSLGPTSRYGYTF.

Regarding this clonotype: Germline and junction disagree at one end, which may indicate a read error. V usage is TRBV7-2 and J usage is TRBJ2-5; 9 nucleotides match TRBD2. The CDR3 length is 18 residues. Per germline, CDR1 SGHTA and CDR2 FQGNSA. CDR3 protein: CASSLGDALAGPQGTQYF. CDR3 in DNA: TGTGCCAGCAGCTTAGGCGACGCGCTAGCGGGACCCCAAGGGACCCAGTACTTC. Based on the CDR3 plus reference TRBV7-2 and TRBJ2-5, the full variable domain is GAGVSQSPSNKVTEKGKDVELRCDPISGHTALYWYRQSLGQGLEFLIYFQGNSAPDKSGLPSDRFSAERTGGSVSTLTIQRTQQEDSAVYLCASSLGDALAGPQGTQYFGPGTRLLVL.

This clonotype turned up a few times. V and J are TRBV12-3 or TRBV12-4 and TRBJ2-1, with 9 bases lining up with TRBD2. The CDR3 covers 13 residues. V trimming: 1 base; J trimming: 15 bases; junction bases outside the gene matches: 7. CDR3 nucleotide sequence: TGTGCCAGCAGTTTAGTTGGGACTAGCTTCCGGTTCTTC. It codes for CASSLVGTSFRFF.

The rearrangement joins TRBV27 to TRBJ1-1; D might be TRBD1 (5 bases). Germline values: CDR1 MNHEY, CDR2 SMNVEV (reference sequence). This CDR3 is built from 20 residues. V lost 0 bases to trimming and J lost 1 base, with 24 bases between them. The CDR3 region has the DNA TGTGCCAGCAGTTTATCCCGGGGTGGAGGGACCCTAACCAAGAACACTGAAGCTTTCTTT. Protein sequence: CASSLSRGGGTLTKNTEAFF.

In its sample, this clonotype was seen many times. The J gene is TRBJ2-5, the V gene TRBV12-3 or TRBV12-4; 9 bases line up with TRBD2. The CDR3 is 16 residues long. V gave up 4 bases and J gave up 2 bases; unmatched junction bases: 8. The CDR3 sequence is CASSWRVAGGQETQYF. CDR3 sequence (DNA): TGTGCCAGCAGTTGGCGGGTCGCGGGGGGGCAAGAGACCCAGTACTTC.

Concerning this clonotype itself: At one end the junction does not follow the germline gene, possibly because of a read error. The CDR3, as DNA: TGCAGTGCTTGGGACAGGGAGGGGACACCTCTCCACTTT. It translates to CSAWDREGTPLHF. The chain employs TRBV20-1 and TRBJ1-6, with 9 bases lining up with TRBD1. CDR1 and CDR2 (germline): DFQATT, SNEGSKA (reference sequence). The CDR3 covers 13 residues.

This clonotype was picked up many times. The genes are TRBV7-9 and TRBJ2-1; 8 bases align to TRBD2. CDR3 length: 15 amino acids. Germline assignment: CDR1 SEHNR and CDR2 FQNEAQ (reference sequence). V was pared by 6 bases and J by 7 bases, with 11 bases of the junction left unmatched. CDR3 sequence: CASSAAGVGGNEQFF. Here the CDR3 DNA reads TGTGCCAGCAGTGCAGCGGGGGTTGGAGGGAATGAGCAGTTCTTC.

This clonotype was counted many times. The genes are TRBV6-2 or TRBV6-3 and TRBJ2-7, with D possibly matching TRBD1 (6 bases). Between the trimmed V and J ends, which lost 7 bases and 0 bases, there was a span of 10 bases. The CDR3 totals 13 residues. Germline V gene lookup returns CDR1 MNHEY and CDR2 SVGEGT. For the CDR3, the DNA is TGTGCCAGCACCGACAGGAGCTCCTACGAGCAGTACTTC. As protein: CASTDRSSYEQYF.

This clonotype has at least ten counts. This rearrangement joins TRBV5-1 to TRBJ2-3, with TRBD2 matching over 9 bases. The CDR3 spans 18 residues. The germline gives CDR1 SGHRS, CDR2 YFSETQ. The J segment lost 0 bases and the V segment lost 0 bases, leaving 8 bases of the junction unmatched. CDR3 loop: CASSLALAGAMSTDTQYF. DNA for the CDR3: TGCGCCAGCAGCTTGGCCTTAGCGGGGGCAATGAGCACAGATACGCAGTATTTT.

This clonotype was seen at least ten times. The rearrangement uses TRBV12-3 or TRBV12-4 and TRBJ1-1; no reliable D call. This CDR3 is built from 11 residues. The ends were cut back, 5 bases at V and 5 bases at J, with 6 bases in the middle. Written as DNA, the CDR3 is TGTGCCAGCAGTCGAGTAACTGAAGCTTTCTTT. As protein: CASSRVTEAFF.

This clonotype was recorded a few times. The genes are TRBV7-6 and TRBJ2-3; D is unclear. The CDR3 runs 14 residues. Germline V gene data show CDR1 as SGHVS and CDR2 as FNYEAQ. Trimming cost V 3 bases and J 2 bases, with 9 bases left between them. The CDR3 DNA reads TGTGCCAGCAGCTTCAACCCTCTCACAGATACGCAGTATTTT. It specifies CASSFNPLTDTQYF.

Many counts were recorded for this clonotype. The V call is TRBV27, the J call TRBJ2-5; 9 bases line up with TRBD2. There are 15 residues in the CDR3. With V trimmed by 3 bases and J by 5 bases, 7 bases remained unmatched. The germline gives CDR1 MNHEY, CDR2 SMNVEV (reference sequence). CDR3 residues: CASSLGRGGGETQYF. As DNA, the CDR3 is TGTGCCAGCAGTTTGGGGCGGGGGGGCGGTGAGACCCAGTACTTC.

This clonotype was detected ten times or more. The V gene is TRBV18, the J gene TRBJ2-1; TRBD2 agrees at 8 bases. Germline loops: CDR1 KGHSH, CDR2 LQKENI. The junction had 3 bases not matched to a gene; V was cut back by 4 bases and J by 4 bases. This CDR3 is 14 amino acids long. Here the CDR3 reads CASSRPSGYNEQFF. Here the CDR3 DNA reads TGTGCCAGCTCACGTCCTAGCGGGTACAATGAGCAGTTCTTC.

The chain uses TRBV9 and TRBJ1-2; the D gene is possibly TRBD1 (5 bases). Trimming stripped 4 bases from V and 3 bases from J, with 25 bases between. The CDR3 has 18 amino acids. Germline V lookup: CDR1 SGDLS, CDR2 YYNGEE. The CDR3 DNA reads TGTGCCAGCAGCCCCGTTTGGGGGTGGGGGGTCAACTACTATGGCTACACCTTC. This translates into CASSPVWGWGVNYYGYTF.

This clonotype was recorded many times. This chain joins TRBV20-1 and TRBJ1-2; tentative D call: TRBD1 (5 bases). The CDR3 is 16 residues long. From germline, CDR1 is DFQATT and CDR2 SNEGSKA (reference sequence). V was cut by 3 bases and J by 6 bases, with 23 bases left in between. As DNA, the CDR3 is TGCAGTGCTAGGGGCCCCGGGACTGTTAATGATCATGGCTACACCTTC. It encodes CSARGPGTVNDHGYTF.

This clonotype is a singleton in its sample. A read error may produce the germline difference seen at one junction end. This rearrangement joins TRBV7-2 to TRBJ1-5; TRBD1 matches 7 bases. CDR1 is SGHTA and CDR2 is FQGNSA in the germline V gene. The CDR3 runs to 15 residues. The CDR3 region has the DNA TGTGCCAGCAGCTTAGAGGGACAGATCAATCAGCCCCATCATTTT. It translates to CASSLEGQINQPHHF.

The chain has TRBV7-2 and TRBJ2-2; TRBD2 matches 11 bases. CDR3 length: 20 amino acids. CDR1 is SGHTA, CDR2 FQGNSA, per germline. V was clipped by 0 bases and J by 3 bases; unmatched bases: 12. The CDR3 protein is CASSLASPASGGRHTGELFF. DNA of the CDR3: TGTGCCAGCAGCTTAGCTTCCCCCGCTAGCGGGGGGCGCCACACCGGGGAGCTGTTTTTT. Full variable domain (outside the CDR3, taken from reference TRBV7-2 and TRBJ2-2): GAGVSQSPSNKVTEKGKDVELRCDPISGHTALYWYRQSLGQGLEFLIYFQGNSAPDKSGLPSDRFSAERTGGSVSTLTIQRTQQEDSAVYLCASSLASPASGGRHTGELFFGEGSRLTVL.

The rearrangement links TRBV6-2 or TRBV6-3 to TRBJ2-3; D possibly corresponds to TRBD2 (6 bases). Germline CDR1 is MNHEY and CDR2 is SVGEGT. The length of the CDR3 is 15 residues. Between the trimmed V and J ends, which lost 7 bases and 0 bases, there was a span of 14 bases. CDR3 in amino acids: CASTFRTTSTDTQYF. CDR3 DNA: TGTGCCAGCACCTTTAGGACTACTAGCACAGATACGCAGTATTTT.

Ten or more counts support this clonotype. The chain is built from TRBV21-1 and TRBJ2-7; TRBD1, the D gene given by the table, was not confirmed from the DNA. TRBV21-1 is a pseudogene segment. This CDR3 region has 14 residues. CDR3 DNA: TGTGCCGCCAGGGGCCAGGTAAGCTCCTACGAGCAGTACTTC. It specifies CAARGQVSSYEQYF.

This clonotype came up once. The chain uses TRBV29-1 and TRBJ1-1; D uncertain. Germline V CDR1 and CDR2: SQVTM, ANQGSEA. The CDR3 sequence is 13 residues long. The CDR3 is CLLVVWVNTEAFF. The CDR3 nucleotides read TGCCTGTTGGTGGTTTGGGTGAACACTGAAGCTTTCTTT.

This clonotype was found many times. CDR3 sequence reads: CASSPGGAYGYTF. The DNA of the CDR3 is TGTGCCAGCAGTCCCGGTGGGGCCTATGGCTACACCTTC. This sequence joins TRBV28 and TRBJ1-2; a weak D match, TRBD1 (5 bases). Germline V gives CDR1 MDHEN, CDR2 SYDVKM. The CDR3 has 13 residues. Trimming stripped 5 bases from V and 4 bases from J, with 11 bases between.

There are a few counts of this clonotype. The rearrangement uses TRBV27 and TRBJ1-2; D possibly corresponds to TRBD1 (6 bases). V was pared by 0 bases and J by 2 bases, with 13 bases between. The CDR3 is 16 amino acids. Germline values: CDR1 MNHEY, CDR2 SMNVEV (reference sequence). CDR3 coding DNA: TGTGCCAGCAGTTTATCGGGCCAGGGGATGAACTATGGCTACACCTTC. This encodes CASSLSGQGMNYGYTF.

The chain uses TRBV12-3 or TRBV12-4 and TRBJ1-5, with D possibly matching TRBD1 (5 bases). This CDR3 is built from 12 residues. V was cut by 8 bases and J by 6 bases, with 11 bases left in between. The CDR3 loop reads CASQGLAQPQHF. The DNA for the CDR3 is TGTGCCAGCCAGGGTTTGGCTCAGCCCCAGCATTTT.

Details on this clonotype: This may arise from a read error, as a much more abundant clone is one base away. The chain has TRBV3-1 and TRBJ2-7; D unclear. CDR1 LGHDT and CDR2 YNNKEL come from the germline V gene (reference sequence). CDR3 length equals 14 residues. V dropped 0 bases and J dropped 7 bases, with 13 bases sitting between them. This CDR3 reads CASSQETSYNEQYF. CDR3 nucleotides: TGTGCCAGCAGCCAAGAGACATCCTACAATGAGCAGTACTTC.

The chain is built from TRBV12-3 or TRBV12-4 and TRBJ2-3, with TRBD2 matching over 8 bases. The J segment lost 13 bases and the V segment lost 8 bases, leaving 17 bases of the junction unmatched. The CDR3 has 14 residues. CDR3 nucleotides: TGTGCCAGCTTTTTCAGCGGGAGCACAGATGCGGAGTATTTT. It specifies CASFFSGSTDAEYF.

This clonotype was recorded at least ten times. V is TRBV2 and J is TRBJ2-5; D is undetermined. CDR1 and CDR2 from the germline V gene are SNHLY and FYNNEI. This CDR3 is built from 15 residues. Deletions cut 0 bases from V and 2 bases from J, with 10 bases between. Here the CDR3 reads CASSEAPRPQETQYF. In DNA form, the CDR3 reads TGTGCCAGCAGTGAAGCGCCGCGGCCTCAAGAGACCCAGTACTTC.

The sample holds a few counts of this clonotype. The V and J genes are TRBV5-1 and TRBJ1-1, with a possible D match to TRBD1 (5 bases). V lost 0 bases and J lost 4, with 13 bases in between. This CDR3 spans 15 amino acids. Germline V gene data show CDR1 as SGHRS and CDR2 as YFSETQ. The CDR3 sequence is CASSLGRAGTTEAFF. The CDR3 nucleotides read TGCGCCAGCAGCTTGGGAAGAGCGGGGACCACTGAAGCTTTCTTT.